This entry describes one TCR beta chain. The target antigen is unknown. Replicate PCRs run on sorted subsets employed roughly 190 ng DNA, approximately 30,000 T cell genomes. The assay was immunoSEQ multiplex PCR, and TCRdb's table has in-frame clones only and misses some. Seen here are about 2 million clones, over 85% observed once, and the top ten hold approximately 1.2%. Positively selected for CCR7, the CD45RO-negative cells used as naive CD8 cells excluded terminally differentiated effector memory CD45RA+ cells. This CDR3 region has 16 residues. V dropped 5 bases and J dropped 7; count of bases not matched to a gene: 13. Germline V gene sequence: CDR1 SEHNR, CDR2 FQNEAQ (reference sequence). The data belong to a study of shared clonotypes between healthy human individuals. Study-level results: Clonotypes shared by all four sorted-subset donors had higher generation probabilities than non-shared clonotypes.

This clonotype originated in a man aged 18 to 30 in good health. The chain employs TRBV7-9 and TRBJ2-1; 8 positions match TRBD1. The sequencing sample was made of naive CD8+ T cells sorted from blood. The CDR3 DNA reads TGTGCCAGCAGCCCCTCCCCCGGGACAGGTGATAATGAGCAGTTCTTC. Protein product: CASSPSPGTGDNEQFF.